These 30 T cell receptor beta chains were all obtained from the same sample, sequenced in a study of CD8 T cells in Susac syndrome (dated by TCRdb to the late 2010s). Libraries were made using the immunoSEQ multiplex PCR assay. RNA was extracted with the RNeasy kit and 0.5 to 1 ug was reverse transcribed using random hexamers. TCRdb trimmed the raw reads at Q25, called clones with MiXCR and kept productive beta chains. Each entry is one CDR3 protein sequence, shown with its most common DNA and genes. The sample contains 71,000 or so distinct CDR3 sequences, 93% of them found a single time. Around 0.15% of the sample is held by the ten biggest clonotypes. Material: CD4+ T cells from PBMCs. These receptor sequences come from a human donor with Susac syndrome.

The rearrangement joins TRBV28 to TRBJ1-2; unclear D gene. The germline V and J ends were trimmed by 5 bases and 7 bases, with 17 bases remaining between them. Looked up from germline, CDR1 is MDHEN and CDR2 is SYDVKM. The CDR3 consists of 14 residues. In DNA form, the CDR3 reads TGTGCCAGCAGTCCTACGATCGGAACGGGTGGCTACACCTTC. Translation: CASSPTIGTGGYTF.

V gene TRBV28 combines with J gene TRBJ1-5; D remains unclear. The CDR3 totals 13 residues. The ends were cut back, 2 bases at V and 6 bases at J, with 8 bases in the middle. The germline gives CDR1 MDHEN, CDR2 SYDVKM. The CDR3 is CASSLDGRQPQHF. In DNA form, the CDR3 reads TGTGCCAGCAGTTTAGACGGTCGTCAGCCCCAGCATTTT.

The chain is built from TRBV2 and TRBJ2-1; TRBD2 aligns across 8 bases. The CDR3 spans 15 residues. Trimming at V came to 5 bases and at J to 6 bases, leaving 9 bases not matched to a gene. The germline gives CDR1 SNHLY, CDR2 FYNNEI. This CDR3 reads CASSSGGGLVNEQFF. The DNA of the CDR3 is TGTGCCAGCAGTAGCGGGGGCGGGTTGGTCAATGAGCAGTTCTTC.

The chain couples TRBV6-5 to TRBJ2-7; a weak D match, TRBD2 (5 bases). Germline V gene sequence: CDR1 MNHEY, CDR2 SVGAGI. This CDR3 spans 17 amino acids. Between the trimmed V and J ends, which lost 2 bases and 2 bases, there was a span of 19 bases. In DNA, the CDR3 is TGTGCCAGCAGTTACCCCATAGGGCAGGTCGGGGCCTACGAGCAGTACTTC. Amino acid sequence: CASSYPIGQVGAYEQYF.

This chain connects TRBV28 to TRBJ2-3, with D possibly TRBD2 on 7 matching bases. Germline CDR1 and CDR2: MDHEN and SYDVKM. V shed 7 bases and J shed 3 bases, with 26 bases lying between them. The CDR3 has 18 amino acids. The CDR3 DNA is TGTGCCAGCAACCTCCGTTGGGGGGGCAGGGAGAGGACAGATACGCAGTATTTT. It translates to CASNLRWGGRERTDTQYF. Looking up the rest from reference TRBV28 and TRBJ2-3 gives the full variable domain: DVKVTQSSRYLVKRTGEKVFLECVQDMDHENMFWYRQDPGLGLRLIYFSYDVKMKEKGDIPEGYSVSREKKERFSLILESASTNQTSMYLCASNLRWGGRERTDTQYFGPGTRLTVL.

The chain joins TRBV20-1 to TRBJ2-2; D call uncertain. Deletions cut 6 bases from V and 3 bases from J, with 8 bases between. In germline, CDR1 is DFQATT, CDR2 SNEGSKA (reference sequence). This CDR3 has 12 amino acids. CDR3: CSARLYTGELFF. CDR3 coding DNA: TGCAGTGCGCGTCTATACACCGGGGAGCTGTTTTTT.

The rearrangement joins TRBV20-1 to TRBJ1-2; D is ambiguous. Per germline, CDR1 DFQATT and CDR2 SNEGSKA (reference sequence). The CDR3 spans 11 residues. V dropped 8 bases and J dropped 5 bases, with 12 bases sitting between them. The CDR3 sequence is CSCQSSYGYTF. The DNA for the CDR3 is TGCAGTTGTCAAAGCTCTTATGGCTACACCTTC.

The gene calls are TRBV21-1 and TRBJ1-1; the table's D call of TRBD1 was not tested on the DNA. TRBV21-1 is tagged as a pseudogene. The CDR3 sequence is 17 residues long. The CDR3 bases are TGTGCCAGCAGCTACGCCCCGGGGGGACAGCCGAACACTGAAGCTTTCTTT. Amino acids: CASSYAPGGQPNTEAFF.

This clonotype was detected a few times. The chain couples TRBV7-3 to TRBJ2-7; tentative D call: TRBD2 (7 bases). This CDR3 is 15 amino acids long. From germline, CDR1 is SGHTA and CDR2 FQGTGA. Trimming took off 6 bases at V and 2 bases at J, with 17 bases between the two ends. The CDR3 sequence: CASSPNGGRPYEQYF. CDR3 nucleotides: TGTGCCAGCAGTCCAAACGGGGGGCGCCCCTACGAGCAGTACTTC.

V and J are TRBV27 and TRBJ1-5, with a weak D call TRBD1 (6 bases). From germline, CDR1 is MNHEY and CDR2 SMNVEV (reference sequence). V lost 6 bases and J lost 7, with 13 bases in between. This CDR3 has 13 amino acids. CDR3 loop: CASSLQGVQPQHF. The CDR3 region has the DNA TGTGCCAGCAGCCTACAGGGTGTGCAGCCCCAGCATTTT.

The CDR3 region is CSARDPQAGVVDEQFF. In DNA, the CDR3 is TGCAGTGCTAGAGATCCTCAGGCGGGGGTGGTCGATGAGCAGTTCTTC. The rearrangement links TRBV20-1 to TRBJ2-1; TRBD2 agrees at 7 bases. CDR1 is DFQATT and CDR2 is SNEGSKA in the germline V gene (reference sequence). The CDR3 consists of 16 residues. J was trimmed by 8 bases and V by 0 bases; bases with no gene match: 13.

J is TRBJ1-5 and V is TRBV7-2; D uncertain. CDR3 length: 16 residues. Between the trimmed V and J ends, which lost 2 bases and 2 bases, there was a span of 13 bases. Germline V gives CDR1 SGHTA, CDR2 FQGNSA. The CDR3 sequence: CASSLSMGPGNQPQHF. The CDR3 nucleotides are TGTGCCAGCAGCTTATCGATGGGCCCCGGCAATCAGCCCCAGCATTTT.

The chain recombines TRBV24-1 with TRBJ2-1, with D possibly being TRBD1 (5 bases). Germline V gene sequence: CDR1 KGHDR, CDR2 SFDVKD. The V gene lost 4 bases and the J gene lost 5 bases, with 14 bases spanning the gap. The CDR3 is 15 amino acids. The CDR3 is CATSEAGRRDNEQFF. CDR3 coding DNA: TGTGCCACCAGTGAAGCAGGGCGTCGGGACAATGAGCAGTTCTTC.

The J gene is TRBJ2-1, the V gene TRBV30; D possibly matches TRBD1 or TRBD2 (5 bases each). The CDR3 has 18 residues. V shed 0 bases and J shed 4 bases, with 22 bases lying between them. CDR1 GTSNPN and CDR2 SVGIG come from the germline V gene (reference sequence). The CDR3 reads CAWSVSILAGILYNEQFF. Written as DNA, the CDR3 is TGTGCCTGGAGTGTATCTATCCTAGCAGGGATCCTGTACAATGAGCAGTTCTTC.

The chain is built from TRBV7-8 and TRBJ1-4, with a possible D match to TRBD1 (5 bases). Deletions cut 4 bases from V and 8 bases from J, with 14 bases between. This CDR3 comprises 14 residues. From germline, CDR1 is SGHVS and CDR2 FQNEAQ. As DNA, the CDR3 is TGTGCCAGCAGCTCAAGAGGGGTGTGGGAAAAACTGTTTTTT. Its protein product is CASSSRGVWEKLFF.

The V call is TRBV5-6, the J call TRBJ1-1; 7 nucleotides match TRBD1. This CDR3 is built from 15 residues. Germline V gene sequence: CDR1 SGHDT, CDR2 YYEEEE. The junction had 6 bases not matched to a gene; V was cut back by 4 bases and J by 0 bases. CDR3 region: CASSPDRRMNTEAFF. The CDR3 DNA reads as TGTGCCAGCAGCCCGGACAGGAGAATGAACACTGAAGCTTTCTTT. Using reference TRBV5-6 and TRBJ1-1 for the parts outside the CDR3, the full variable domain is DAGVTQSPTHLIKTRGQQVTLRCSPKSGHDTVSWYQQALGQGPQFIFQYYEEEERQRGNFPDRFSGHQFPNYSSELNVNALLLGDSALYLCASSPDRRMNTEAFFGQGTRLTVV.

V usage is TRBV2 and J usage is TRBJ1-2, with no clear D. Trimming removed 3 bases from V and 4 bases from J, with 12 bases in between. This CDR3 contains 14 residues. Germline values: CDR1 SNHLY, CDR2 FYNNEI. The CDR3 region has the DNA TGTGCCAGCAGTGATTCGACCAGAAGCTATGGCTACACCTTC. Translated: CASSDSTRSYGYTF.

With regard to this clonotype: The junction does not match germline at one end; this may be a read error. CDR3 bases: TGTGCCAACAGTTGGTTCGGGACAGTAGCCGGGGAGCTGTTTTTT. Its translation is CANSWFGTVAGELFF. The V call is TRBV12-3 or TRBV12-4, the J call TRBJ2-2; 7 bases align to TRBD1. The length of the CDR3 is 15 residues.

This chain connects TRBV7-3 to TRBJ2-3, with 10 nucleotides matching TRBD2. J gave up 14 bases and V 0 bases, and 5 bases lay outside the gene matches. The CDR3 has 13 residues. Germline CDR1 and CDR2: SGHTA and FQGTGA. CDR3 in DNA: TGTGCCAGCAGCTTAACCACTAGCGGGGCTGTGTATTTT. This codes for CASSLTTSGAVYF.

CDR3 protein: CSARVSYRGGHRSTDTQYF. The CDR3 DNA follows: TGCAGTGCTAGAGTTTCTTACCGCGGGGGACACAGAAGCACAGATACGCAGTATTTT. The chain recombines TRBV20-1 with TRBJ2-3, with D possibly being TRBD2 (7 bases). The CDR3 loop spans 19 amino acids. V lost 1 base, J lost 0 bases, and 23 bases lay in between. Germline lookup yields CDR1 DFQATT and CDR2 SNEGSKA (reference sequence).

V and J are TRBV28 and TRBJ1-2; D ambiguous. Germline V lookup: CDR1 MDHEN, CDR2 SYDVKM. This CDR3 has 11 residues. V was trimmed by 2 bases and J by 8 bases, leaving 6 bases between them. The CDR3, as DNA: TGTGCCAGCAGTTTAGAAGGCGGCTACACCTTC. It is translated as CASSLEGGYTF.

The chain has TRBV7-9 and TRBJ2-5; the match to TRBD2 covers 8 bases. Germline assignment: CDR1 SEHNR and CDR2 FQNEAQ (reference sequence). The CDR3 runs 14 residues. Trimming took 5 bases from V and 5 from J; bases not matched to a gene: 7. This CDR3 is CASSGRGGLETQYF. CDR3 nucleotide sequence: TGTGCCAGCAGCGGCCGGGGGGGCCTTGAGACCCAGTACTTC.

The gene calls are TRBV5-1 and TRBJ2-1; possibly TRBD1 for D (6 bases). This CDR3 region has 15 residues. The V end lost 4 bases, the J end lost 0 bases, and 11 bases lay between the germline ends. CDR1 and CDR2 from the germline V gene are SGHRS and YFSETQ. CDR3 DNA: TGCGCCAGCAGCCAACAGGGCAACTCCTACAATGAGCAGTTCTTC. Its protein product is CASSQQGNSYNEQFF. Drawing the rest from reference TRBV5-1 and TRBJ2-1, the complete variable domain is KAGVTQTPRYLIKTRGQQVTLSCSPISGHRSVSWYQQTPGQGLQFLFEYFSETQRNKGNFPGRFSGRQFSNSRSEMNVSTLELGDSALYLCASSQQGNSYNEQFFGPGTRLTVL.

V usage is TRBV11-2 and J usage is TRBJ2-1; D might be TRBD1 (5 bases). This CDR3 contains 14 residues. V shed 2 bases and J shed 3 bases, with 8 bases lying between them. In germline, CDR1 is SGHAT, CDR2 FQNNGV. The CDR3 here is CASSLPGIYNEQFF. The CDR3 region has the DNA TGTGCCAGCAGCTTACCAGGGATCTACAATGAGCAGTTCTTC.

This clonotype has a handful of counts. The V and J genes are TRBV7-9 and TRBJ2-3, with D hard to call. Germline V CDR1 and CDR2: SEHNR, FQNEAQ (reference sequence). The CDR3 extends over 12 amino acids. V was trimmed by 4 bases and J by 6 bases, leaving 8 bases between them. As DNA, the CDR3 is TGTGCCAGCAGCTCACAAGGGGATACGCAGTATTTT. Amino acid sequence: CASSSQGDTQYF. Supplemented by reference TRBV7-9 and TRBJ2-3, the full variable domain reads DTGVSQNPRHKITKRGQNVTFRCDPISEHNRLYWYRQTLGQGPEFLTYFQNEAQLEKSRLLSDRFSAERPKGSFSTLEIQRTEQGDSAMYLCASSSQGDTQYFGPGTRLTVL.

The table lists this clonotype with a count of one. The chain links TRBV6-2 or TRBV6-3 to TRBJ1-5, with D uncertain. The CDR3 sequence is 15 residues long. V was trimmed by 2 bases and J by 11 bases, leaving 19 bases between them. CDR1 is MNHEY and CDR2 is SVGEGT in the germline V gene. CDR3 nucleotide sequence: TGTGCCAGCAGTTACCAAACCGACGCGGGTCGAACCCAGCATTTT. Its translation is CASSYQTDAGRTQHF.

CDR3 coding DNA: TGTGCCAGCAGCTTAGGTGGGGGTGGTGAAGCTTTCTTT. Translating it yields CASSLGGGGEAFF. The chain couples TRBV7-2 to TRBJ1-1; tentative D call: TRBD1 (5 bases). The CDR3 consists of 13 residues. Germline V gives CDR1 SGHTA, CDR2 FQGNSA. Trimming stripped 1 base from V and 7 bases from J, with 10 bases between.

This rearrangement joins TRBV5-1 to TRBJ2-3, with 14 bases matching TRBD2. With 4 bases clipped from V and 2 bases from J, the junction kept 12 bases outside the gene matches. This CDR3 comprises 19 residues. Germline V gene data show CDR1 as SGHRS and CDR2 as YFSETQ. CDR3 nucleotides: TGCGCCAGCAGCCCACCCTCGGGACTAGCGGGGGACCCCACAGATACGCAGTATTTT. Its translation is CASSPPSGLAGDPTDTQYF. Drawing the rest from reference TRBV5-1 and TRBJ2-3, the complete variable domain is KAGVTQTPRYLIKTRGQQVTLSCSPISGHRSVSWYQQTPGQGLQFLFEYFSETQRNKGNFPGRFSGRQFSNSRSEMNVSTLELGDSALYLCASSPPSGLAGDPTDTQYFGPGTRLTVL.

CDR3 residues: CSARTGGAGNTIYF. In DNA form, the CDR3 reads TGCAGCGCCCGGACAGGGGGAGCTGGAAACACCATATATTTT. J is TRBJ1-3 and V is TRBV29-1; TRBD1 matches at 10 bases. Germline values: CDR1 SQVTM, CDR2 ANQGSEA. The CDR3 contains 14 residues. V lost 7 bases, J lost 2 bases, and 5 bases stayed unmatched.

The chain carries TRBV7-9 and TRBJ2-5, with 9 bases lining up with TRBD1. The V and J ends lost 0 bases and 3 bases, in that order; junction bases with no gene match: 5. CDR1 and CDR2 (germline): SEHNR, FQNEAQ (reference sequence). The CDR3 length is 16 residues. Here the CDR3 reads CASSLATGGWEETQYF. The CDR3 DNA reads TGTGCCAGCAGCTTAGCGACAGGGGGATGGGAAGAGACCCAGTACTTC.